Presented here are 17 T cell receptor beta chains from one specimen sequenced in a study of OX40 agonist ivuxolimab in advanced cancers. The table came from immunoSEQ multiplex PCR; TCRdb's copy has only in-frame clones and leaves some out. This sample has some 85,000 clones, with more than 70% found just once. The sample in question was CD4+ or CD8+ T cells sorted from blood, obtained in a trial of the OX40 agonist ivuxolimab. The origin of the receptors is an adult with an advanced solid tumor such as melanoma, head and neck, liver or kidney cancer.

The CDR3 reads CASSSSRTGTGELFF. The CDR3 region has the DNA TGTGCCAGCAGCTCATCAAGGACAGGGACCGGGGAGCTGTTTTTT. The chain has TRBV11-3 and TRBJ2-2; 8 nucleotides match TRBD1. Losses at the gene ends were 4 bases for V and 5 bases for J; bases not matched to a gene: 6. The CDR3 is 15 residues long. Germline V gene data show CDR1 as SGHNT and CDR2 as YENEEA.

V gene TRBV18 combines with J gene TRBJ1-1, with TRBD1 matching over 9 bases. Germline CDR1 KGHSH, CDR2 LQKENI. The CDR3 covers 16 residues. V was clipped by 2 bases and J by 4 bases; unmatched bases: 8. CDR3 coding DNA: TGTGCCAGCTCACCATCACAGGGGGCGAAGGGCACTGAAGCTTTCTTT. Translation gives CASSPSQGAKGTEAFF.

The rearrangement links TRBV11-3 to TRBJ2-1, with 7 nucleotides matching TRBD2. The junction had 6 bases not matched to a gene; V was cut back by 3 bases and J by 7 bases. The CDR3 totals 14 residues. Germline CDR1 SGHNT, CDR2 YENEEA. The CDR3 loop reads CASSFQRTRNEQFF. CDR3 nucleotides: TGTGCCAGCAGCTTCCAGCGGACTAGGAATGAGCAGTTCTTC.

The chain combines TRBV7-2 with TRBJ2-3, with 10 bases aligning to TRBD2. V gave up 1 base and J gave up 4 bases; unmatched junction bases: 2. Per germline, CDR1 SGHTA and CDR2 FQGNSA. This CDR3 region has 15 residues. In DNA form, the CDR3 reads TGTGCCAGCAGCTTAGTAGGACTAGCGGCAGATACGCAGTATTTT. Translation gives CASSLVGLAADTQYF.

The chain combines TRBV27 with TRBJ2-5; D possibly matches TRBD1 or TRBD2 (6 bases each). Germline values: CDR1 MNHEY, CDR2 SMNVEV (reference sequence). The CDR3 sequence is 16 residues long. The V end lost 6 bases, the J end lost 5 bases, and 22 bases lay between the germline ends. The CDR3 is CASSPYLGGLRETQYF. In DNA, the CDR3 is TGTGCCAGCAGCCCTTATTTAGGGGGGCTAAGGGAGACCCAGTACTTC.

The rearrangement links TRBV7-2 to TRBJ2-5; maybe TRBD2 (7 bases). Germline loops: CDR1 SGHTA, CDR2 FQGNSA. Between the trimmed V and J ends, which lost 3 bases and 5 bases, there was a span of 13 bases. This CDR3 comprises 14 residues. Here the CDR3 reads CASSFSGGRETQYF. CDR3 DNA: TGTGCCAGCAGCTTTTCGGGGGGCCGGGAGACCCAGTACTTC.

The chain recombines TRBV7-6 with TRBJ2-3; 7 nucleotides line up with TRBD1. Germline V gene sequence: CDR1 SGHVS, CDR2 FNYEAQ. The V gene end was trimmed by 1 base and the J gene end by 0 bases; junction bases not matched to a gene: 4. The CDR3 is made up of 16 amino acids. DNA of the CDR3: TGTGCCAGCAGCTTAGGAAGGGGGCAGAGCACAGATACGCAGTATTTT. It encodes CASSLGRGQSTDTQYF.

This chain links TRBV15 with TRBJ1-3; 7 bases fit TRBD1. Per the germline V gene, CDR1 is LNHNV and CDR2 is YYDKDF (reference sequence). The J segment lost 8 bases and the V segment lost 3 bases, leaving 13 bases of the junction unmatched. This CDR3 is built from 16 residues. The CDR3 DNA is TGTGCCACCAGCAGCGGGAGGAGGGGGCCGGCGGACACCATATATTTT. It is translated as CATSSGRRGPADTIYF.

The rearrangement links TRBV5-1 to TRBJ2-2, with D possibly being TRBD2 (5 bases). V was pared by 2 bases and J by 1 base, with 15 bases between. The CDR3 has 17 amino acids. The germline CDR1 and CDR2 sequences are SGHRS and YFSETQ. The CDR3 is CASSFRMISGNTGELFF. CDR3 DNA: TGCGCCAGCAGCTTTCGGATGATAAGCGGGAACACCGGGGAGCTGTTTTTT.

This chain joins TRBV11-3 and TRBJ2-4, with D possibly being TRBD2 (5 bases). The ends were cut back, 5 bases at V and 7 bases at J, with 12 bases in the middle. Germline CDR1 is SGHNT and CDR2 is YENEEA. The CDR3 covers 13 residues. CDR3 amino acids: CASSAGPMNIQYF. CDR3 nucleotide sequence: TGTGCCAGCAGCGCGGGCCCAATGAACATTCAGTACTTC.

The chain is built from TRBV2 and TRBJ2-7; D may match TRBD1 or TRBD2 (5 bases each). The germline gives CDR1 SNHLY, CDR2 FYNNEI. This CDR3 has 11 amino acids. CDR3 sequence reads: CAGDRGNEQYF. The CDR3 region has the DNA TGTGCTGGGGACCGAGGGAACGAGCAGTACTTC.

Regarding this clone: One junction end disagrees with the germline gene, perhaps due to a read error. The chain has TRBV19 and TRBJ1-4; tentative D call: TRBD1 (6 bases). CDR1 is LNHDA, CDR2 SQIVND, per germline (reference sequence). The CDR3 runs to 15 residues. The DNA for the CDR3 is TGTGCCACCCTAGACCCGGGGACAACAAATGAAAAACTGTTTTTT. Its translation is CATLDPGTTNEKLFF.

This clone showed up just once. The chain combines TRBV9 with TRBJ2-7; unclear D gene. The CDR3 contains 14 residues. V lost 0 bases and J lost 3, with 10 bases in between. Looked up from germline, CDR1 is SGDLS and CDR2 is YYNGEE. The CDR3 DNA reads as TGTGCCAGCAGCGTAGAGGGAATACTCTACGAGCAGTACTTC. It encodes CASSVEGILYEQYF.

The chain joins TRBV30 to TRBJ2-5; D gene ambiguous. The CDR3 is 13 amino acids. Germline values: CDR1 GTSNPN, CDR2 SVGIG (reference sequence). V lost 2 bases and J 2 bases, leaving 9 bases between the germline ends. As DNA, the CDR3 is TGTGCCTGGAGTCGCGGAGATCAAGAGACCCAGTACTTC. It translates to CAWSRGDQETQYF.

This clone was observed once. The rearrangement uses TRBV2 and TRBJ1-1; maybe TRBD1 (5 bases). V dropped 5 bases and J dropped 5 bases, with 12 bases sitting between them. This CDR3 is built from 13 residues. Germline V CDR1 and CDR2: SNHLY, FYNNEI. The CDR3 DNA follows: TGTGCCAGCAGTCGAGGCGGGGGGACTGAAGCTTTCTTT. This gives the protein CASSRGGGTEAFF.

This sequence joins TRBV7-2 and TRBJ1-1, with D possibly matching TRBD1 (6 bases). Between the trimmed V and J ends, which lost 5 bases and 1 base, there was a span of 14 bases. Per germline, CDR1 SGHTA and CDR2 FQGNSA. The CDR3 contains 15 residues. The CDR3 DNA is TGTGCCAGCAGCAAGGGGGGACGCCAGAACACTGAAGCTTTCTTT. It translates to CASSKGGRQNTEAFF.

The gene calls are TRBV7-2 and TRBJ2-7; D may correspond to TRBD1 or TRBD2 (6 bases each). The germline CDR1 and CDR2 sequences are SGHTA and FQGNSA. Trimming pared 3 bases from V and 1 base from J, leaving 19 bases between. CDR3 length: 17 residues. CDR3 nucleotides: TGTGCCAGCAGCTTTCACGTGGGGGGCGAGGATTCCTACGAGCAGTACTTC. Protein sequence: CASSFHVGGEDSYEQYF.